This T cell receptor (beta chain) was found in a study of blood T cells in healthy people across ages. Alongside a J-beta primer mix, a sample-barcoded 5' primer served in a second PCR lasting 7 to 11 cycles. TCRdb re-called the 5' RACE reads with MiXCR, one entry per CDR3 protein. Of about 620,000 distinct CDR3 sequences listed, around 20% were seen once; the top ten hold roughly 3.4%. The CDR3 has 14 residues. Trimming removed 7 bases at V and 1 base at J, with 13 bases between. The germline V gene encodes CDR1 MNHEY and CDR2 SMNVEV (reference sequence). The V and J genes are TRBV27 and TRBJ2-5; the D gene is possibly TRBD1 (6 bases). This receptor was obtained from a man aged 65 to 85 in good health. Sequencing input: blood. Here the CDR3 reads CASKFRGPQETQYF. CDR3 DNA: TGTGCCAGCAAGTTCAGGGGACCCCAAGAGACCCAGTACTTC.